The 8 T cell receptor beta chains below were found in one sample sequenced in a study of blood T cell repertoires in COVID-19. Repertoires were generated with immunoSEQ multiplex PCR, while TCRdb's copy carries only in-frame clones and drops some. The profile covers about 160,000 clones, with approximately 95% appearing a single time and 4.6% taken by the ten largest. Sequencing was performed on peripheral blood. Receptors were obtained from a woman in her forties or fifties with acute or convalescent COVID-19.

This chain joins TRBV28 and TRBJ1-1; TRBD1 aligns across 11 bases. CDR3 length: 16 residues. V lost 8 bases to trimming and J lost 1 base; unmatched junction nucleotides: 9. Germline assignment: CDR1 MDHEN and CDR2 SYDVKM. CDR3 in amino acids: CASHRTGGGGNTEAFF. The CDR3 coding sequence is TGTGCCAGCCACCGGACAGGGGGCGGGGGGAACACTGAAGCTTTCTTT.

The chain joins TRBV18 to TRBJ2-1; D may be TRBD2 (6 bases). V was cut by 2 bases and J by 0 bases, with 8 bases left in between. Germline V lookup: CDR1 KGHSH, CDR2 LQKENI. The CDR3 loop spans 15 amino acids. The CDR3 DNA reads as TGTGCCAGCTCACCAGTCGGGGGCTCCTACAATGAGCAGTTCTTC. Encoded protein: CASSPVGGSYNEQFF.

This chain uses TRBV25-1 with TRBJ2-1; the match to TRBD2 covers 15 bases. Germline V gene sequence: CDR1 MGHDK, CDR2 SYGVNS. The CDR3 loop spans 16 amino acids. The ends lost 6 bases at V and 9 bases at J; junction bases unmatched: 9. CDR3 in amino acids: CASSTGTSGGRSEQFF. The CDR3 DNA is TGTGCCAGCAGCACCGGGACTAGCGGGGGGAGAAGTGAGCAGTTCTTC.

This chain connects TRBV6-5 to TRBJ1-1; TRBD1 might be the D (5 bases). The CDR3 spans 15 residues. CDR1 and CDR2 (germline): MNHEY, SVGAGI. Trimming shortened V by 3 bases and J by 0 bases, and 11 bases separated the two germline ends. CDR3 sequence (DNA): TGTGCCAGCAGTTATGGAGGGGTCATGAACACTGAAGCTTTCTTT. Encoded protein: CASSYGGVMNTEAFF.

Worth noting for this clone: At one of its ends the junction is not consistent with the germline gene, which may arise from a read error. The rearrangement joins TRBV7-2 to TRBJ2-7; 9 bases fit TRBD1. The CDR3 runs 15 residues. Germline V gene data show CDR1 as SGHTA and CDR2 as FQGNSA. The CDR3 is CASSQGQGPSNEQYF. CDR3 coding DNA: TGTGCCAGCAGCCAAGGACAGGGGCCCTCCAACGAGCAGTACTTC.

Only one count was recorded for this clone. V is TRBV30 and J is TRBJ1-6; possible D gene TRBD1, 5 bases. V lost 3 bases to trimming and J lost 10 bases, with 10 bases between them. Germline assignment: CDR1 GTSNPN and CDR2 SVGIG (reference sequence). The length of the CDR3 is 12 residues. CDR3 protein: CAWSKQGSPLHF. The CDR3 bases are TGTGCCTGGAGCAAGCAGGGATCACCCCTCCACTTT. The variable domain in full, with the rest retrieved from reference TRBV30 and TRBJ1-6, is SQTIHQWPATLVQPVGSPLSLECTVEGTSNPNLYWYRQAAGRGLQLLFYSVGIGQISSEVPQNLSASRPQDRQFILSSKKLLLSDSGFYLCAWSKQGSPLHFGNGTRLTVT.

The DNA of the CDR3 is TGTGCCATCAGTGAGTCCGGCCAGGGGAACACTGAAGCTTTCTTT. Translating gives CAISESGQGNTEAFF. The V gene is TRBV10-3, the J gene TRBJ1-1; perhaps TRBD1 as D (5 bases). The CDR3 covers 15 residues. Germline V CDR1 and CDR2: ENHRY, SYGVKD. The V and J ends lost 0 bases and 1 base respectively, with 9 bases between them.

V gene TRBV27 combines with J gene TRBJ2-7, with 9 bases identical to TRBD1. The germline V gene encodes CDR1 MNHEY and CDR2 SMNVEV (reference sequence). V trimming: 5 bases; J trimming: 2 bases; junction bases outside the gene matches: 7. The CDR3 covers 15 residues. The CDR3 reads CASSVSGTGPYEQYF. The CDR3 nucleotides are TGTGCCAGCAGTGTCAGCGGGACAGGGCCCTACGAGCAGTACTTC.